This paragraph covers one T cell receptor beta chain sequence. The data were obtained in a study of blood T cell repertoires in COVID-19. Looking at the study overall: Specimens from acute and convalescent COVID-19 originated in the United States, Italy and Spain.

Germline CDR1 reads MNHNY; CDR2 reads SVGAGI (reference sequence). The trim removed 6 bases at V and 4 bases at J, leaving 9 bases unmatched. The CDR3 is made up of 15 amino acids. Original handling: Nucleated cell number was recorded as an estimate derived from reference gene primer amplification. TCRdb's copy holds only in-frame clones and misses some; the assay was immunoSEQ multiplex PCR. V, J and clone size are taken as reported in that table, and D and trimming were inferred from the DNA itself. Of hundreds of thousands of clones listed, around 90% are singletons. Those who participated ranged in age from roughly 18 to 90 years and resided in roughly 26 US areas.

The sequence was collected from a woman aged 45-65 years who had recovered from COVID-19. The sample comprised PBMCs or T cells enriched from blood (not recorded which). The J gene is TRBJ1-1, the V gene TRBV6-6; 9 nucleotides align to TRBD1. CDR3 nucleotides: TGTGCCAGCAGCCAGAACAGGGGGCGGTCCACTGAAGCTTTCTTT. Its protein is CASSQNRGRSTEAFF.